The 29 T cell receptor beta chains reported below all come from one sample, sequenced in a study of regulatory T cells in long-lasting Graves disease (dated by TCRdb to 2020 to 2023). Libraries were constructed by multiplex PCR. Data came from an Illumina HiSeq 4000. TCR beta libraries were built with iRepertoire HTBI primers and Arm-PCR amplification of CDR3 regions. Starting from the raw public reads, TCRdb applied fastp trimming at Q25, assembled clones with MiXCR and retained in-frame beta chains. Each entry merges the rows of one CDR3 protein and shows their most common DNA and genes. The sample contains roughly 500,000 distinct CDR3 sequences, roughly 12% of them found a single time. Of the sample, about 9.1% falls within the top ten clones. In light of the paper, this sample's time point label describes: newly diagnosed GD, antithyroid drugs for less than 3 months. For both TCR sequencing and RNA sequencing, RNA was extracted from PBMCs using TRIzol.

These data were also filed under a second study, of T cells in Graves' hyperthyroidism and ophthalmopathy.

Here the sequenced sample was peripheral blood mononuclear cells (PBMCs), taken at new diagnosis, from a patient treated with antithyroid drugs. The receptors here all came from a man aged 30 to 45 with Graves disease. Donor details come from another sample of the same person, matched by shared clones.

The V call is TRBV6-1, the J call TRBJ2-7; D is possibly TRBD2 (5 bases). CDR1 and CDR2 (germline): MNHNS, SASEGT. This CDR3 spans 14 amino acids. Trimming pared 10 bases from V and 1 base from J, leaving 17 bases between. CDR3 sequence reads: CATRTPGQSYEQYF. CDR3 DNA: TGTGCCACCAGGACTCCCGGCCAATCCTACGAGCAGTACTTC.

In this sample, this clonotype turned up many times. The chain combines TRBV11-1 with TRBJ2-1; D is ambiguous. The CDR3 covers 12 residues. Germline V CDR1 and CDR2: SGHAT, FQDESV (reference sequence). The ends were cut back, 2 bases at V and 8 bases at J, with 7 bases in the middle. CDR3 DNA sequence: TGTGCCAGCAGCTTAACAAGGCATGAGCAGTTCTTC. Encoded protein: CASSLTRHEQFF.

This clonotype was picked up many times. The chain has TRBV7-9 and TRBJ2-5, with 10 positions matching TRBD1. The J segment lost 2 bases and the V segment lost 5 bases, leaving 14 bases of the junction unmatched. This CDR3 has 18 amino acids. Germline lookup yields CDR1 SEHNR and CDR2 FQNEAQ (reference sequence). The CDR3: CASSKGQGNGGGQETQYF. CDR3 sequence (DNA): TGTGCCAGCAGCAAGGGACAGGGGAACGGGGGAGGTCAAGAGACCCAGTACTTC. Full variable domain (outside the CDR3, taken from reference TRBV7-9 and TRBJ2-5): DTGVSQNPRHKITKRGQNVTFRCDPISEHNRLYWYRQTLGQGPEFLTYFQNEAQLEKSRLLSDRFSAERPKGSFSTLEIQRTEQGDSAMYLCASSKGQGNGGGQETQYFGPGTRLLVL.

This clonotype was counted a few times. The V gene is TRBV10-3, the J gene TRBJ2-3; the D gene is possibly TRBD1 (6 bases). Between the trimmed V and J ends, which lost 7 bases and 4 bases, there was a span of 6 bases. The CDR3 sequence is 11 residues long. Germline V gene sequence: CDR1 ENHRY, CDR2 SYGVKD. Here the CDR3 reads CAIKGADTQYF. CDR3 in DNA: TGTGCCATCAAGGGGGCAGATACGCAGTATTTT.

This clonotype was observed many times. The gene calls are TRBV12-3 or TRBV12-4 and TRBJ1-2, with D uncertain. Between the trimmed V and J ends, which lost 8 bases and 4 bases, there was a span of 20 bases. CDR3 length: 15 residues. The CDR3, as DNA: TGTGCCAGCCATCCCTTGGAGGGCTACTCCTATGGCTACACCTTC. It is translated as CASHPLEGYSYGYTF.

This clonotype was counted ten times or more. The gene calls are TRBV7-9 and TRBJ2-7; no definite D call. The CDR3 is 12 amino acids. Trimming removed 3 bases from V and 7 bases from J, with 10 bases in between. Germline V lookup: CDR1 SEHNR, CDR2 FQNEAQ (reference sequence). CDR3: CASSLVTQEQYF. The CDR3 DNA is TGTGCCAGCAGCTTGGTTACGCAAGAGCAGTACTTC.

This clonotype came up many times. At one of its ends the junction is not consistent with the germline gene, which may arise from a read error. This chain links TRBV5-1 with TRBJ2-5; D is uncertain. CDR3 size: 12 residues. Germline CDR1 and CDR2: SGHRS and YFSETQ. CDR3 sequence (DNA): TGTGCCAGCAGCTTGGACCAAGAGACCCAGTACTTC. This codes for CASSLDQETQYF.

This clonotype was recorded at least ten times. The gene calls are TRBV11-2 and TRBJ2-7; D is undetermined. CDR1 and CDR2 (germline): SGHAT, FQNNGV. The CDR3 covers 17 residues. V gave up 0 bases and J gave up 3 bases, with 18 bases separating them. Here the CDR3 reads CASSLDRRQTLLYEQYF. CDR3 in DNA: TGTGCCAGCAGCTTAGATCGAAGGCAGACGCTACTCTACGAGCAGTACTTC.

This clonotype was found many times. The genes are TRBV29-1 and TRBJ1-1; D is uncertain. Trimming cost V 7 bases and J 1 base, with 13 bases left between them. Germline V gene lookup returns CDR1 SQVTM and CDR2 ANQGSEA. This CDR3 region has 13 residues. The CDR3: CSAMDLSNTEAFF. CDR3 bases: TGCAGCGCTATGGACTTATCGAACACTGAAGCTTTCTTT.

The chain is built from TRBV7-9 and TRBJ2-7; D perhaps matches TRBD2 (6 bases). Germline V CDR1 and CDR2: SEHNR, FQNEAQ (reference sequence). Trimming cost V 2 bases and J 1 base, with 12 bases left between them. This CDR3 comprises 15 residues. The CDR3 here is CASSLTAGRSYEQYF. Here the CDR3 DNA reads TGTGCCAGCAGCTTAACGGCGGGAAGGTCCTACGAGCAGTACTTC.

The sample holds a few counts of this clonotype. The chain couples TRBV12-3 or TRBV12-4 to TRBJ2-7; 7 bases are a match to TRBD1. The junction had 6 bases not matched to a gene; V was cut back by 4 bases and J by 3 bases. The CDR3 covers 14 residues. Here the CDR3 DNA reads TGTGCCAGCAGTTGGGGACAGACTCGCTACGAGCAGTACTTC. This translates into CASSWGQTRYEQYF.

There are many counts of this clonotype. V gene TRBV5-1 combines with J gene TRBJ2-7, with TRBD1 matching over 8 bases. CDR1 is SGHRS, CDR2 YFSETQ, per germline. J gave up 4 bases and V 0 bases, and 9 bases lay outside the gene matches. This CDR3 is built from 16 residues. The CDR3 DNA follows: TGCGCCAGCAGCTTGGGGACAGGGTTTGGGCGGTACGAGCAGTACTTC. Protein product: CASSLGTGFGRYEQYF.

In this sample, this clonotype turned up many times. This chain joins TRBV7-9 and TRBJ2-1; tentatively, D is TRBD2 (6 bases). V was pared by 5 bases and J by 5 bases, with 16 bases between. The germline V gene has CDR1 SEHNR and CDR2 FQNEAQ (reference sequence). CDR3 length: 15 residues. The CDR3 DNA follows: TGTGCCAGCAGCCCCGGGAGTATCATGGACAATGAGCAGTTCTTC. It is translated as CASSPGSIMDNEQFF.

Ten or more counts support this clonotype. The chain is built from TRBV5-1 and TRBJ2-7; 8 bases map to TRBD2. CDR3 length: 15 residues. Trimming cost V 0 bases and J 5 bases; bases outside gene matches: 7. Germline CDR1 reads SGHRS; CDR2 reads YFSETQ. The CDR3 region is CASSLAVAGIDEQYF. Here the CDR3 DNA reads TGCGCCAGCAGCTTGGCCGTAGCGGGAATCGACGAGCAGTACTTC.

This clonotype has at least ten counts. The chain carries TRBV6-5 and TRBJ2-1; 8 bases match TRBD2. The CDR3 loop spans 14 amino acids. Per the germline V gene, CDR1 is MNHEY and CDR2 is SVGAGI. The V and J ends lost 2 bases and 6 bases, in that order; junction bases with no gene match: 3. As DNA, the CDR3 is TGTGCCAGCAGTTACGGGACTAGTAGCAATGAGCAGTTCTTC. This translates into CASSYGTSSNEQFF.

This clonotype was seen more than once but under ten times. The chain carries TRBV7-8 and TRBJ2-2; 7 bases agree with TRBD2. The germline CDR1 and CDR2 sequences are SGHVS and FQNEAQ. The CDR3 sequence is 14 residues long. Trimming at V came to 2 bases and at J to 6 bases, leaving 3 bases not matched to a gene. The DNA for the CDR3 is TGTGCCAGCAGCTTAAGGGAGGGCCCCGGGGAGCTGTTTTTT. Translation: CASSLREGPGELFF.

As concerns this clonotype: A much larger clone lies one base from this, so it may be a read error. The rearrangement links TRBV20-1 to TRBJ2-5; TRBD2 matches 8 bases. CDR1 DFQATT and CDR2 SNEGSKA come from the germline V gene (reference sequence). The CDR3 sequence is 14 residues long. CDR3 loop: CSARDSGGGETRYF. The CDR3 region has the DNA TGCAGTGCTAGAGATTCCGGGGGGGGAGAGACCCGGTACTTC.

In its sample, this clonotype was seen many times. V and J are TRBV20-1 and TRBJ1-2; 7 nucleotides match TRBD1. The CDR3 contains 16 residues. Germline V lookup: CDR1 DFQATT, CDR2 SNEGSKA (reference sequence). V trimming: 3 bases; J trimming: 2 bases; junction bases outside the gene matches: 12. The CDR3 DNA follows: TGCAGTGCTAGTATAGGACAGGCCTCGGGAAACTATGGCTACACCTTC. It encodes CSASIGQASGNYGYTF.

In the case of this clonotype: A read error likely explains this, since a far larger clone differs by one base. V gene TRBV7-2 combines with J gene TRBJ2-1, with D hard to call. Trimming removed 5 bases from V and 10 bases from J, with 15 bases in between. The CDR3 runs to 13 residues. Germline CDR1 SGHTA, CDR2 FQGNSA. CDR3 coding DNA: TGTGCCAGCAGCCGCCCCAACACCTACGAGCAGTTCTTC. Its translation is CASSRPNTYEQFF.

This clonotype was observed at least ten times. The chain uses TRBV20-1 and TRBJ2-1, with D maybe TRBD1 (5 bases). The CDR3 covers 12 residues. Germline CDR1 DFQATT, CDR2 SNEGSKA (reference sequence). V dropped 7 bases and J dropped 2 bases, with 9 bases sitting between them. The DNA for the CDR3 is TGCAGTGTCCAGGGCCCCTACAATGAGCAGTTCTTC. This codes for CSVQGPYNEQFF.

There are many counts of this clonotype. The DNA for the CDR3 is TGTGCCAGCAGTCTCCTGAGACAGGGGGCGGGTGGCTACACCTTC. Amino acids: CASSLLRQGAGGYTF. V is TRBV6-1 and J is TRBJ1-2; 10 positions match TRBD1. Losses at the gene ends were 5 bases for V and 7 bases for J; bases not matched to a gene: 10. Germline assignment: CDR1 MNHNS and CDR2 SASEGT. This CDR3 is built from 15 residues.

This clonotype was seen repeatedly, ten times or more. V is TRBV11-3 and J is TRBJ2-3; the D is unclear. The CDR3 spans 13 residues. Germline-derived CDR1 and CDR2 are SGHNT and YENEEA. V was pared by 0 bases and J by 8 bases, with 9 bases between. The CDR3 DNA follows: TGTGCCAGCAGCTTAGACCCCCAGGTTACGCAGTATTTT. Residues: CASSLDPQVTQYF.

This chain joins TRBV30 and TRBJ1-4; a possible D gene is TRBD1 (5 bases). The CDR3 has 14 residues. The germline V gene encodes CDR1 GTSNPN and CDR2 SVGIG (reference sequence). V was shortened by 3 bases and J by 8 bases, with 16 bases between the two germline ends. This CDR3 is CAWSSGLTPEKLFF. CDR3 in DNA: TGTGCCTGGAGCTCGGGGCTTACCCCCGAAAAACTGTTTTTT. The variable domain in full, completed from reference TRBV30 and TRBJ1-4, reads SQTIHQWPATLVQPVGSPLSLECTVEGTSNPNLYWYRQAAGRGLQLLFYSVGIGQISSEVPQNLSASRPQDRQFILSSKKLLLSDSGFYLCAWSSGLTPEKLFFGSGTQLSVL.

This clonotype has at least ten counts. This chain links TRBV5-1 with TRBJ2-1, with TRBD2 identical over 9 bases. The CDR3 has 16 residues. Germline CDR1 is SGHRS and CDR2 is YFSETQ. The J segment lost 8 bases and the V segment lost 4 bases, leaving 13 bases of the junction unmatched. The DNA for the CDR3 is TGCGCCAGCAGCATTATGGGCGGGAGGGCCATGGATGAGCAGTTCTTC. Its translation: CASSIMGGRAMDEQFF.

This clonotype appeared a few times. The genes are TRBV7-6 and TRBJ1-3, with D unresolved. Trimming removed 7 bases from V and 0 bases from J, with 19 bases in between. Germline values: CDR1 SGHVS, CDR2 FNYEAQ. The CDR3 runs to 17 residues. The CDR3, as DNA: TGTGCCAGCACCCCGACCCAGGTCCCATACTCTGGAAACACCATATATTTT. The encoded protein is CASTPTQVPYSGNTIYF.

This clonotype came up many times. J is TRBJ1-4 and V is TRBV6-2 or TRBV6-3; perhaps TRBD1 as D (5 bases). The CDR3 covers 15 residues. CDR1 MNHEY and CDR2 SVGEGT come from the germline V gene. V was trimmed by 2 bases and J by 5 bases, leaving 12 bases between them. CDR3 amino acids: CASSYRRAGNEKLFF. The DNA for the CDR3 is TGTGCCAGCAGTTACAGGCGGGCAGGGAATGAAAAACTGTTTTTT.

The table lists this clonotype with many counts. The chain uses TRBV10-1 and TRBJ1-1; D gene uncertain. This CDR3 comprises 17 residues. Germline-derived CDR1 and CDR2 are WNHNN and SYGVQD (reference sequence). V was clipped by 1 base and J by 1 base, with 16 bases between them. The CDR3 reads CASSEYPAPRRNTEAFF. The CDR3 DNA sequence: TGCGCCAGCAGTGAGTACCCGGCGCCGCGCAGGAACACTGAAGCTTTCTTT.

There are many counts of this clonotype. V is TRBV2 and J is TRBJ2-1; D remains unclear. CDR1 and CDR2 (germline): SNHLY, FYNNEI. The CDR3 sequence is 13 residues long. V dropped 3 bases and J dropped 9 bases, with 12 bases sitting between them. CDR3 in DNA: TGTGCCAGCAGTGAGATATCTAGTGCTGAGCAGTTCTTC. Translated, it gives CASSEISSAEQFF. Looking up the rest from reference TRBV2 and TRBJ2-1 gives the full variable domain: EPEVTQTPSHQVTQMGQEVILRCVPISNHLYFYWYRQILGQKVEFLVSFYNNEISEKSEIFDDQFSVERPDGSNFTLKIRSTKLEDSAMYFCASSEISSAEQFFGPGTRLTVL.

About this clonotype: A single base separates this from a much larger clone, so it may be a read error. The chain combines TRBV6-6 with TRBJ2-1; TRBD1 is a possible D gene (6 bases). This CDR3 comprises 13 residues. CDR1 and CDR2 (germline): MNHNY, SVGAGI (reference sequence). The DNA of the CDR3 is TGTGCCGGCAGTTACTCGACCGGGACAAGGCAGTTCTTC. Translation gives CAGSYSTGTRQFF.